This is a list of T cell receptor beta chains from one sample in a study of immune evolution from preneoplasia to lung adenocarcinoma. Generated by immunoSEQ multiplex PCR, the TCRdb table keeps only in-frame clones and is missing some. The repertoire holds 35,000 to 40,000 clones, 74% seen once, with roughly 6.6% in the top ten. Sequenced: FFPE invasive lung adenocarcinoma tissue. Receptor source: a person in their sixties or seventies with lung adenocarcinoma. CDR3s include the opening cysteine and the closing phenylalanine or tryptophan. The order of the fields is D gene, clone size, V gene, J gene, CDR3 protein, CDR3 DNA. D genes are given only for firm matches. Part of the rows lack a size; the others show once, few, many or a class for expanded clones.

>TRBD1|-|TRBV18|TRBJ1-5
CASSPGQGGLNQPQHF
TGTGCCAGCTCACCAGGACAGGGAGGTTTGAATCAGCCCCAGCATTTT
>TRBD1|-|TRBV7-2|TRBJ2-2
CASTPGTGLTGELFF
TGTGCCAGCACCCCCGGGACAGGGTTAACCGGGGAGCTGTTTTTT
>TRBD2|few|TRBV4-1|TRBJ2-7
CASSQEAGFGREQYF
TGCGCCAGCAGCCAAGAAGCGGGATTTGGACGGGAGCAGTACTTC
>-|few|TRBV12-5|TRBJ2-2
CASGLISGELFF
TGTGCTAGTGGTTTAATATCCGGGGAGCTGTTTTTT
>-|-|TRBV28|TRBJ1-5
CASSLRGGNQPQHF
TGTGCCAGCAGTTTGCGGGGGGGGAATCAGCCCCAGCATTTT
>-|-|TRBV5-6|TRBJ2-3
CASRPRFSTDTQYF
TGTGCCAGCAGACCCAGATTCTCCACAGATACGCAGTATTTT
>-|-|TRBV6-5|TRBJ1-3
CASNSGGRTGNTIYF
TGTGCCAGCAACAGCGGGGGTAGGACTGGAAACACCATATATTTT
>-|-|TRBV7-2|TRBJ2-7
CASSWFGEQYF
TGTGCCAGCAGCTGGTTCGGGGAGCAGTACTTC
>TRBD2|-|TRBV4-3|TRBJ2-7
CASSQELAGASYEQYF
TGCGCCAGCAGCCAAGAGCTAGCGGGAGCTTCCTACGAGCAGTACTTC
>TRBD1|-|TRBV28|TRBJ1-4
CASGLPGQLNEKLFF
TGTGCCAGCGGGCTACCGGGACAGCTTAATGAAAAACTGTTTTTT